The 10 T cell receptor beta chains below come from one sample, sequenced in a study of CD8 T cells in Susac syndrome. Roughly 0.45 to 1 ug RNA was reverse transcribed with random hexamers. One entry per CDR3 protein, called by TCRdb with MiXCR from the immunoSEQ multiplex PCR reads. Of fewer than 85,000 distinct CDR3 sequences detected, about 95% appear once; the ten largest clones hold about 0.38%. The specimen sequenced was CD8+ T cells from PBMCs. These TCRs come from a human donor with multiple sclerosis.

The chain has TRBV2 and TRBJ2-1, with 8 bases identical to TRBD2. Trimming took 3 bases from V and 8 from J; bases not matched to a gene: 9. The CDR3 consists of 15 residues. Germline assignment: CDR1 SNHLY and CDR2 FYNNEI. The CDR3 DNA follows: TGTGCCAGCAGTGACGGGGTAGCGGGGCACGATGAGCAGTTCTTC. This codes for CASSDGVAGHDEQFF.

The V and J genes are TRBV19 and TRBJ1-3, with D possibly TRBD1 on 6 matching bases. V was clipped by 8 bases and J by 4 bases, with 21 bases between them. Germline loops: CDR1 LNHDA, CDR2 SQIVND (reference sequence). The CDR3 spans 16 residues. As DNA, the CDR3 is TGTGCCAGTCGGCCTTCGGACAGCTTCGGAGGAAACACCATATATTTT. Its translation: CASRPSDSFGGNTIYF.

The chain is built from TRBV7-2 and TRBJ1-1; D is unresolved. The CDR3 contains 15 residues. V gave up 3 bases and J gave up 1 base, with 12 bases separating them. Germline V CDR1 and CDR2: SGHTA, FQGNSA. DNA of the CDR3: TGTGCCAGCAGCTTCCGGCCGGGAAGGAACACTGAAGCTTTCTTT. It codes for CASSFRPGRNTEAFF.

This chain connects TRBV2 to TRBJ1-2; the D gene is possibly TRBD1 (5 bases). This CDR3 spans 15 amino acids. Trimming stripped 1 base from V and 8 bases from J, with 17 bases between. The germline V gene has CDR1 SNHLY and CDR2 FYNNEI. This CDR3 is CASSEVGGESYGYTF. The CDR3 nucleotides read TGTGCCAGCAGTGAAGTGGGGGGGGAGTCCTACGGCTACACCTTC. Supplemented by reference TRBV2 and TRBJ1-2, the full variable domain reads EPEVTQTPSHQVTQMGQEVILRCVPISNHLYFYWYRQILGQKVEFLVSFYNNEISEKSEIFDDQFSVERPDGSNFTLKIRSTKLEDSAMYFCASSEVGGESYGYTFGSGTRLTVV.

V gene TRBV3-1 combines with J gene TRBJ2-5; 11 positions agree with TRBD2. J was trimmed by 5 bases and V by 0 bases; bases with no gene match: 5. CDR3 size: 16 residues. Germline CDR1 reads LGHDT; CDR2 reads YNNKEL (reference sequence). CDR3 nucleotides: TGTGCCAGCAGCCAAGATGGGACTAGCGGACTTGAGACCCAGTACTTC. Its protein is CASSQDGTSGLETQYF.

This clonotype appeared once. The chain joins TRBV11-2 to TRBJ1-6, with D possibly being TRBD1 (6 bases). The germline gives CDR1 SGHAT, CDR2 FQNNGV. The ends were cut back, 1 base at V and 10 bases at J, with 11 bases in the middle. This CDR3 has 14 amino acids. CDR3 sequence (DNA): TGTGCCAGCAGCTTAGCATGGGGGGCCTCACCCCTCCACTTT. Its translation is CASSLAWGASPLHF.

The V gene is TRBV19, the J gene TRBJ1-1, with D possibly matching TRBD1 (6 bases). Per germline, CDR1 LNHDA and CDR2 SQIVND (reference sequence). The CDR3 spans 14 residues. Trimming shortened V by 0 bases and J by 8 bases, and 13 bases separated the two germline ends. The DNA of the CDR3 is TGTGCCAGTAGTATAGATAGGGGGGGACGGGAAGCTTTCTTT. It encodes CASSIDRGGREAFF.

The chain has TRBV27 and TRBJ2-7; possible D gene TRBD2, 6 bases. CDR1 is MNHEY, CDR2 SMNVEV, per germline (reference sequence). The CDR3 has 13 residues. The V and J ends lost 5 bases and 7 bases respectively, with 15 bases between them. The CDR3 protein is CASSALATGEQYF. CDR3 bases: TGTGCCAGCAGTGCCCTAGCGACGGGGGAGCAGTACTTC.

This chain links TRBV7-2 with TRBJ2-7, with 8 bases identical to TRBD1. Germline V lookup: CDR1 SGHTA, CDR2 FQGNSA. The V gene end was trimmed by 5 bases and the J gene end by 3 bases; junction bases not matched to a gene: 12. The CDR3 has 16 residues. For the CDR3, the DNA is TGTGCCAGCAGCCCATACCAGGGGGCCTTGGGCTACGAGCAGTACTTC. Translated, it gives CASSPYQGALGYEQYF.

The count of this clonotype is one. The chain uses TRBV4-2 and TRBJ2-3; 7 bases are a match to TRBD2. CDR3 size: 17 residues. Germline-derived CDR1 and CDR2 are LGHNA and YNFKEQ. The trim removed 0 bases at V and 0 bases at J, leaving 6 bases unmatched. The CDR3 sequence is CASSQDGRGGSTDTQYF. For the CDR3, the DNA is TGTGCCAGCAGCCAAGATGGGAGGGGCGGGAGCACAGATACGCAGTATTTT.